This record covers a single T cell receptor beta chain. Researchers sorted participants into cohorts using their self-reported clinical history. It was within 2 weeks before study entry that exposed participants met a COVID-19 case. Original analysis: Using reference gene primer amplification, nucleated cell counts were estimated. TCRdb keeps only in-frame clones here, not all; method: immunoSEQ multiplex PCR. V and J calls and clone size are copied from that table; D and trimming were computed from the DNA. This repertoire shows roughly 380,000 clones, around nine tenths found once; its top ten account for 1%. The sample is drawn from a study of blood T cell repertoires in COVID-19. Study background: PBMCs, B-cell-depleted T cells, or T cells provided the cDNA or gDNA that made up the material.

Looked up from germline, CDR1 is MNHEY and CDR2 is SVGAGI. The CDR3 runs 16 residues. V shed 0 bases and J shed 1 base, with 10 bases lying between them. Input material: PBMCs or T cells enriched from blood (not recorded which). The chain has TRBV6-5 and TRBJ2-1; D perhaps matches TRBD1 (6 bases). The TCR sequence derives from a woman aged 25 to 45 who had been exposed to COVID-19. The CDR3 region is CASSYSGASSYNEQFF. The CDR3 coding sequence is TGTGCCAGCAGTTACTCGGGGGCCTCATCCTACAATGAGCAGTTCTTC.